What follows are 14 T cell receptor beta chains derived from one specimen sequenced in a study of blood T cell repertoires in COVID-19 (TCRdb year 2020). Libraries were prepared through the immunoSEQ multiplex PCR assay. As stored in TCRdb, this immuneACCESS dataset retains in-frame rearrangements with V and J assigned. A fraction of the clones does not appear; measured against another copy, unresolved V genes explain less than half of the discrepancy, and the remainder lacks a known reason. The sample table holds about 190,000 clones, of which 70% to 90% were seen once. The top ten clones comprise around 25% of the sample. The sample consisted of PBMCs or T cells enriched from blood (not recorded which). The receptors stem from a woman in her thirties or forties in a cohort exposed to, infected with or recovered from COVID-19 (not recorded which).

The rearrangement links TRBV7-8 to TRBJ2-1, with TRBD2 identical over 13 bases. This CDR3 has 17 residues. Germline CDR1 reads SGHVS; CDR2 reads FQNEAQ. Germline trimming cut 3 bases from V and 8 bases from J; bases unmatched to any gene: 10. The CDR3 spells CASSFTRGLAGVYEQFF. The CDR3 nucleotides are TGTGCCAGCAGCTTCACTCGTGGACTAGCGGGAGTATATGAGCAGTTCTTC.

The chain carries TRBV16 and TRBJ1-1, with D uncertain. The CDR3 sequence is 13 residues long. Germline CDR1 and CDR2: KGHSY and FQNENV. Trimming removed 0 bases from V and 7 bases from J, with 9 bases in between. The CDR3 nucleotides read TGTGCCAGCAGCCAATCGGTCAGATTTGAAGCTTTCTTT. Amino acid sequence: CASSQSVRFEAFF.

The V gene is TRBV5-5, the J gene TRBJ2-1, with TRBD2 matching 8 bases. The V gene's germline CDR1 is SGHKS and CDR2 YYEKEE (reference sequence). This CDR3 has 15 amino acids. Trimming removed 1 base from V and 5 bases from J; junction bases left unmatched: 5. Here the CDR3 DNA reads TGTGCCAGCAGCTTGACAGCGGGAGACCACAATGAGCAGTTCTTC. This codes for CASSLTAGDHNEQFF.

This clone occurred once. V and J are TRBV4-1 and TRBJ1-1; D gene unclear. This CDR3 is 15 amino acids long. Per the germline V gene, CDR1 is MGHRA and CDR2 is YSYEKL. V dropped 0 bases and J dropped 9 bases, with 17 bases sitting between them. For the CDR3, the DNA is TGCGCCAGCAGCCAAGACCCCGGGGTAGCGCCAAAAGCTTTCTTT. This codes for CASSQDPGVAPKAFF.

The CDR3, as DNA: TGTGCCAGCAGCCACGGAGGGGTGGATCAGCCCCAGCATTTT. Its protein is CASSHGGVDQPQHF. This chain uses TRBV5-5 with TRBJ1-5, with TRBD1 as a possible D gene (5 bases). The V end was cut by 4 bases, the J end by 5 bases, with 13 bases between. The germline V gene encodes CDR1 SGHKS and CDR2 YYEKEE (reference sequence). The CDR3 length is 14 residues.

This clone turned up a few times. This chain connects TRBV19 to TRBJ1-5, with a possible D match to TRBD1 (6 bases). This CDR3 region has 13 residues. The V gene lost 10 bases and the J gene lost 3 bases, with 13 bases spanning the gap. CDR1 is LNHDA and CDR2 is SQIVND in the germline V gene (reference sequence). CDR3 amino acids: CATGGPYNQPQHF. DNA of the CDR3: TGTGCCACCGGGGGGCCCTACAATCAGCCCCAGCATTTT.

This clone came up a few times. The rearrangement joins TRBV5-1 to TRBJ1-5; no firm D call. The CDR3 is made up of 13 amino acids. V lost 0 bases to trimming and J lost 4 bases, with 5 bases between them. Looked up from germline, CDR1 is SGHRS and CDR2 is YFSETQ. The CDR3 sequence is CASSLAGNQPQHF. The CDR3 DNA follows: TGCGCCAGCAGCTTGGCCGGTAATCAGCCCCAGCATTTT.

The CDR3 sequence is CASSGTGLSNEKLFF. The CDR3 nucleotides read TGTGCCAGCAGCGGGACAGGGTTATCTAATGAAAAACTGTTTTTT. The rearrangement joins TRBV5-4 to TRBJ1-4; 9 bases map to TRBD1. The V gene's germline CDR1 is SGHNT and CDR2 YYREEE (reference sequence). V lost 4 bases to trimming and J lost 3 bases; unmatched junction nucleotides: 4. The CDR3 totals 15 residues. The whole variable domain, filled in from reference TRBV5-4 and TRBJ1-4, reads ETGVTQSPTHLIKTRGQQVTLRCSSQSGHNTVSWYQQALGQGPQFIFQYYREEENGRGNFPPRFSGLQFPNYSSELNVNALELDDSALYLCASSGTGLSNEKLFFGSGTQLSVL.

The chain uses TRBV5-4 and TRBJ2-7; 8 bases match TRBD2. The V gene end was trimmed by 0 bases and the J gene end by 2 bases; junction bases not matched to a gene: 4. The V gene's germline CDR1 is SGHNT and CDR2 YYREEE (reference sequence). The CDR3 runs 15 residues. The CDR3 DNA is TGTGCCAGCAGCTTGGGGCTAGCGGGCACCTACGAGCAGTACTTC. Protein: CASSLGLAGTYEQYF.

The chain employs TRBV7-8 and TRBJ1-5, with 8 bases matching TRBD1. The CDR3 consists of 17 residues. V gave up 5 bases and J gave up 7 bases; unmatched junction bases: 16. The germline V gene encodes CDR1 SGHVS and CDR2 FQNEAQ. The CDR3, as DNA: TGTGCCAGCAGCCACATCGGTGACAGGGGCGGGGGCCAGCCCCAGCATTTT. Its protein product is CASSHIGDRGGGQPQHF.

This clone appeared a few times. The rearrangement joins TRBV4-1 to TRBJ2-3, with D unresolved. CDR1 and CDR2 from the germline V gene are MGHRA and YSYEKL. This CDR3 is 13 amino acids long. V shed 4 bases and J shed 0 bases, with 5 bases lying between them. DNA of the CDR3: TGCGCCAGCAGCCCCGGTAGCACAGATACGCAGTATTTT. Amino acids: CASSPGSTDTQYF.

V gene TRBV5-1 combines with J gene TRBJ2-7; D ambiguous. CDR1 is SGHRS and CDR2 is YFSETQ in the germline V gene. The CDR3 has 13 amino acids. The V end was cut by 0 bases, the J end by 2 bases, with 6 bases between. The CDR3 region is CASSLGRAYEQYF. The CDR3 DNA sequence: TGCGCCAGCAGCTTGGGAAGAGCCTACGAGCAGTACTTC. Supplemented by reference TRBV5-1 and TRBJ2-7, the full variable domain reads KAGVTQTPRYLIKTRGQQVTLSCSPISGHRSVSWYQQTPGQGLQFLFEYFSETQRNKGNFPGRFSGRQFSNSRSEMNVSTLELGDSALYLCASSLGRAYEQYFGPGTRLTVT.

This clone was recorded only once. The chain couples TRBV28 to TRBJ1-2, with 7 bases aligning to TRBD1. Germline values: CDR1 MDHEN, CDR2 SYDVKM. CDR3 length equals 15 residues. The trim removed 3 bases at V and 0 bases at J, leaving 4 bases unmatched. CDR3: CASSFSTGSNYGYTF. CDR3 nucleotide sequence: TGTGCCAGCAGTTTCTCGACAGGGTCTAACTATGGCTACACCTTC.

V gene TRBV12-2 combines with J gene TRBJ1-1; the D call of TRBD1 is as the table states it, not checked on the DNA. TRBV12-2 is described as a pseudogene. This CDR3 region has 17 residues. CDR3 in DNA: TGTGCAAGTCGCTTACTCACGACAGGGAGAGGGGACACTGAAGCTTTCTTT. It encodes CASRLLTTGRGDTEAFF.